This TCR beta chain derives from a study of T cells in Graves' hyperthyroidism and ophthalmopathy. This CDR3 comprises 14 residues. Trimming stripped 5 bases from V and 0 bases from J, with 9 bases between. The germline V gene has CDR1 SGHRS and CDR2 YFSETQ. The study, taken as a whole, reports: In the blood, most expanded thyroid clonotypes above 0.001 appeared as well.

Using RNA transcripts as the source, TCR beta CDR3 regions were amplified. The TCR CDR3 was amplified in a first-round RT-PCR using the HTBI primer set. TCRdb used MiXCR to reprocess the multiplex PCR reads, holding one entry per CDR3 protein. The table shows some 550,000 distinct CDR3 sequences, with about 16% occurring only once. This clonotype has at least ten counts. Its antigen remains unknown. Duration under 3 months, a NOSPECS grade of at least 4, and a Clinical Activity Score of at least 3 characterized the ophthalmopathy patients. Each diagnosis drew on symptoms, thyroxine, TRAb, thyroid ultrasound and orbital computed tomography findings.

Specimen: blood. The receptor was derived from a middle-aged woman with Graves' ophthalmopathy. The V and J genes are TRBV5-1 and TRBJ2-1; D remains ambiguous. The CDR3 loop is CASRSASSYNEQFF. CDR3 bases: TGCGCCAGCAGGTCGGCAAGCTCCTACAATGAGCAGTTCTTC. Full variable domain (missing parts from reference TRBV5-1 and TRBJ2-1): KAGVTQTPRYLIKTRGQQVTLSCSPISGHRSVSWYQQTPGQGLQFLFEYFSETQRNKGNFPGRFSGRQFSNSRSEMNVSTLELGDSALYLCASRSASSYNEQFFGPGTRLTVL.